The clone carrying this T cell receptor beta chain was recorded once. The data were produced by immunoSEQ multiplex PCR, yet TCRdb's version contains in-frame clones alone and is incomplete. Of more than 65,000 clones listed, 95% to 96% are singletons. This sample was included in a study of technical replicates of blood from a handful of donors. Germline V lookup: CDR1 MGHRA, CDR2 YSYEKL. The germline V and J ends were trimmed by 3 bases and 0 bases, with 15 bases remaining between them. The length of the CDR3 is 16 residues. The clonotype originates from a human donor in good health. Sequenced sample: T cells isolated from PBMCs. V gene TRBV4-1 combines with J gene TRBJ2-7, with a possible D match to TRBD2 (6 bases). CDR3 in amino acids: CASSHIFREISYEQYF. CDR3 nucleotides: TGCGCCAGCAGCCATATTTTTCGGGAGATCTCCTACGAGCAGTACTTC.